Listed below are T cell receptor beta chains from one sample, sequenced in a study of cytomegalovirus exposure and HLA in healthy donors. Method: immunoSEQ multiplex PCR; TCRdb's copy keeps in-frame clones and lacks some. The data contain 150,000 to 200,000 clones, nearly 80% of them singletons. Sequences were obtained from PBMCs. All receptors derive from a woman between 40 and 50 years old in good health and CMV-seronegative. Both conserved end residues are trimmed from each CDR3.

j_gene | v_gene | CDR3aa
TRBJ2-7 | TRBV21-1 | ASPPAGTYEQY
TRBJ1-3 | TRBV6-4 | ASREQASGNTIY
TRBJ2-7 | TRBV21-1 | ASSMRQVGDEQY
TRBJ1-3 | TRBV5-1 | ASSLAGRGSGNTIY
TRBJ1-5 | TRBV19 | ASSGQGGNSNQPQH
TRBJ2-2 | TRBV5-1 | ASSTARRDGELF
TRBJ1-5 | TRBV5-5 | ASTLDRELQPQH
TRBJ2-2 | TRBV5-4 | ASSLGFGRATGELF
TRBJ2-7 | TRBV7-2 | ASSLGESMDYEQY
TRBJ2-3 | TRBV4-3 | ASSQDLAGGTDTQY
TRBJ1-1 | TRBV19 | ASRMGGAGNTEAF
TRBJ2-2 | TRBV6-1 | ASRLVGGGAGELF
TRBJ1-2 | TRBV12-2 | ASRPRGGREDGYT
TRBJ2-4 | TRBV7-3 | ASSRSAGVGNIQY
TRBJ1-2 | TRBV5-4 | ASSLGQGARRGYT
TRBJ2-5 | TRBV30 | AWSGSGEETQY
TRBJ2-2 | TRBV6-5 | ASSPDRDDTGELF
TRBJ2-3 | TRBV28 | ASSLGTGLSLHTDTQY
- | TRBV6-6 | ASSYDESSYEQY
TRBJ1-5 | TRBV4-1 | ASSLNRASNQPQH
TRBJ2-2 | TRBV4-3 | ASSQGLGGGELF
TRBJ2-6 | TRBV7-7 | ASSPLASGANVLT
TRBJ1-1 | TRBV25-1 | ASSDQGAATEAF
TRBJ2-5 | TRBV30 | AWSVSSGAQETQY
TRBJ2-7 | TRBV28 | ASSFHGGSYEQY
TRBJ2-1 | TRBV28 | ASTLSSGLAEQF
TRBJ1-5 | TRBV19 | ASSIHRENQPQH
TRBJ2-2 | TRBV6-6 | ASSYTSGGAGELF
TRBJ1-5 | TRBV10-3 | AISESSVGGGRSNQPQH
TRBJ2-1 | TRBV4-1 | ASSQEPSLAGGEQF
TRBJ2-7 | TRBV7-6 | ASSLGLASYEQY
TRBJ2-1 | TRBV27 | ASSLLVGGPEQF